One sample yielded the 8 T cell receptor beta chains listed below, sequenced in a study of blood T cell repertoires in COVID-19. Assay: immunoSEQ multiplex PCR; the TCRdb copy retains only in-frame clones and omits some. The sample carries under 140,000 clones, roughly 82% recorded once. Sequencing input: peripheral blood. The receptors were sampled from a woman in her fifties or sixties with acute or convalescent COVID-19.

This clone was observed many times. The genes are TRBV30 and TRBJ2-1; D is possibly TRBD2 (5 bases). Between the trimmed V and J ends, which lost 5 bases and 7 bases, there was a span of 12 bases. The CDR3 runs 12 residues. Germline V gene sequence: CDR1 GTSNPN, CDR2 SVGIG (reference sequence). The chain's CDR3 is CAWGERRNEQFF. The DNA for the CDR3 is TGTGCCTGGGGGGAAAGGAGGAATGAGCAGTTCTTC.

The chain couples TRBV24-1 to TRBJ2-3, with a weak D call TRBD1 (6 bases). Germline V lookup: CDR1 KGHDR, CDR2 SFDVKD. This CDR3 has 15 amino acids. The V end was cut by 3 bases, the J end by 3 bases, with 12 bases between. CDR3 in DNA: TGTGCCACCAGTGATACAGGGTTAGAGACAGATACGCAGTATTTT. Translation: CATSDTGLETDTQYF.

Only a few counts were recorded for this clone. The V gene is TRBV4-3, the J gene TRBJ2-1, with 12 bases lining up with TRBD2. From germline, CDR1 is LGHNA and CDR2 YSLEER. The CDR3 has 16 residues. Trimming cost V 4 bases and J 2 bases; bases outside gene matches: 3. CDR3 sequence reads: CASSPTSGGTYNEQFF. The CDR3 DNA reads TGCGCCAGCAGCCCTACTAGCGGGGGGACCTACAATGAGCAGTTCTTC.

This clone was detected a few times. V usage is TRBV7-2 and J usage is TRBJ2-6; 9 bases agree with TRBD1. The CDR3 consists of 18 residues. V shed 4 bases, J shed 0 bases, and the junction held 7 bases outside the gene matches. Germline CDR1 SGHTA, CDR2 FQGNSA. CDR3 region: CASSWLGTGSSGANVLTF. DNA of the CDR3: TGTGCCAGCAGCTGGCTCGGGACAGGGAGCTCTGGGGCCAACGTCCTGACTTTC. The full variable domain, with the rest looked up from reference TRBV7-2 and TRBJ2-6, is GAGVSQSPSNKVTEKGKDVELRCDPISGHTALYWYRQSLGQGLEFLIYFQGNSAPDKSGLPSDRFSAERTGGSVSTLTIQRTQQEDSAVYLCASSWLGTGSSGANVLTFGAGSRLTVL.

This chain uses TRBV5-1 with TRBJ1-1; 7 bases are a match to TRBD1. CDR3 length equals 14 residues. The J segment lost 1 base and the V segment lost 3 bases, leaving 3 bases of the junction unmatched. Germline CDR1 SGHRS, CDR2 YFSETQ. The CDR3 sequence: CASSSGQENTEAFF. The CDR3, as DNA: TGCGCCAGCAGCTCCGGACAGGAGAACACTGAAGCTTTCTTT.

CDR3 nucleotide sequence: TGTGCCAGCAGCCCGCGCGGAAACACCATATATTTT. Translated, it gives CASSPRGNTIYF. V gene TRBV9 combines with J gene TRBJ1-3; no reliable D call. The CDR3 contains 12 residues. Per the germline V gene, CDR1 is SGDLS and CDR2 is YYNGEE. Between the trimmed V and J ends, which lost 4 bases and 4 bases, there was a span of 6 bases. The whole variable domain, remainder taken from reference TRBV9 and TRBJ1-3, is DSGVTQTPKHLITATGQRVTLRCSPRSGDLSVYWYQQSLDQGLQFLIQYYNGEERAKGNILERFSAQQFPDLHSELNLSSLELGDSALYFCASSPRGNTIYFGEGSWLTVV.

The V and J genes are TRBV10-3 and TRBJ1-6; tentative D call: TRBD1 (6 bases). The CDR3 runs 15 residues. CDR1 is ENHRY and CDR2 is SYGVKD in the germline V gene. V gave up 6 bases and J gave up 7 bases, with 16 bases separating them. CDR3 residues: CAISPTGLGNSPLHF. The CDR3 region has the DNA TGTGCCATCAGCCCAACAGGGTTAGGGAATTCACCCCTCCACTTT.

As to this clone: This CDR3 is also generated by other DNA sequences in the sample. The V call is TRBV14, the J call TRBJ2-7; D not resolved. This CDR3 comprises 13 residues. V was pared by 1 base and J by 3 bases, with 7 bases between. Per the germline V gene, CDR1 is SGHDN and CDR2 is FVKESK. This CDR3 is CASSQAVYYEQYF. The CDR3 DNA sequence: TGTGCCAGCAGCCAAGCGGTTTACTACGAGCAGTACTTC.